In its sample, the clone carrying this T cell receptor (beta chain) was seen once. Its antigen is currently unknown. These data are taken from a study of graft-versus-host responses after intestinal transplantation. Study-wide context: Following induction with anti-thymocyte globulin, all recipients were given tacrolimus and steroids for two to four years.

Sequencing used immunoSEQ multiplex PCR; TCRdb keeps in-frame clones, though not all of them. The data contain roughly 120,000 clones, about nine tenths of them seen just once; the ten biggest clones take up roughly 0.2%. Study-wide results and limits: Graft-versus-host to host-versus-graft clonal ratios in allografts were high in patients with graft-donor T cell macrochimerism. Detected in recipient marrow were GvH clones, some of which were first observed in ileum or blood.

Germline loops: CDR1 LNHNV, CDR2 YYDKDF (reference sequence). V lost 1 base and J 2 bases, leaving 12 bases between the germline ends. The CDR3 loop spans 15 amino acids. The TCR originated in a human donor who received an intestinal transplant. The V and J genes are TRBV15 and TRBJ2-7; tentatively, D is TRBD1 (5 bases). Sequencing was performed on unstimulated CD4+ T cells sorted from spleen or lymph node cells, taken before intestinal transplant. Here the CDR3 reads CATSRVDSGTYEQYF. Written as DNA, the CDR3 is TGTGCCACCAGCAGAGTTGACAGTGGAACCTACGAGCAGTACTTC.